This entry describes one T cell receptor (beta chain). Its antigen has not been determined. No base-level quality is on record; no much larger clone is a single base apart. The data were obtained in a study of tumor and adjacent non-tumor tissue in lung cancer listed by TCRdb under 2018. Regarding the study in general: Of the cohort, some 12 patients had adenocarcinoma, 2 had squamous cell carcinoma and 1 had small cell lung cancer. The roughly 15 enrolled patients, of whom around ten were men and 5 were women, were aged about 30 to 85 years and were diagnosed with TNM stage I to III disease. In total, sequencing yielded some 130 million productive TCRbeta reads, which works out to an average of around 4.2 million reads per sample. Using bulk TCRbeta repertoires from roughly 14 lung cancer patients, the study set lung tumor tissue side by side with matched distant non-tumor lung tissue. For each patient, one tumor sample and one normal lung sample were taken, giving under 35 paired specimens that underwent TCRbeta CDR3 sequencing.

RNA was extracted from bulk unsorted tissue and checked for quality with a NanoDrop ND-1000 and an Agilent 2100. The donors were newly diagnosed lung cancer patients admitted for thoracic surgery in China from August to November 2014 who had not received prior chemotherapy. Patients who had received previous radiotherapy or chemotherapy, or who had another concurrent cancer, were excluded from the study. Surgical tissue pieces of roughly 1-2 cm3 were preserved in RNAlater solution and were kept at -80 degrees C until use. Libraries were prepared through multiplex PCR. Sequencer: Illumina HiSeq 2500. Following protocols modified from ARM-PCR, the researchers constructed TCRbeta libraries through three rounds of nested PCR with primers (Table S4). Before sequencing, PCR products of 200-500 bp were excised from the gel and purified with the QIAquick gel extraction kit. Regarding the original processing steps: Reads were cleaned using Trimmomatic, were merged into complete CDR3 sequences using FLASH, and were assigned to V(D)J germline segments using MiTCR. Clonal diversity was calculated as the inverse Simpson's index using VDJtools. A read counted as productive if the sequence was in-frame and lacked a premature stop codon. TCRdb reran the public reads through fastp at Q25 and MiXCR, keeping productive beta chains. CDR3 protein duplicates are merged, each entry listing the most common genes and DNA. The V and J calls and clone size come from TCRdb's table, not from the authors' own analysis. Across this sample there are more than 90,000 distinct CDR3 sequences, with 67% seen only once. Of the sample, around 16% is held by the ten largest clones.

The CDR3 goes from the cysteine to the phenylalanine over 15 residues. Of the read, only the CDR3 DNA is kept; its 45 bases are in frame from base 1. V trim: 4 bases; J trim: 10 bases; unmatched bases: 12. Via the germline V gene, CDR1 is MNHEY and CDR2 SVGEGT. Results and caveats for the whole study, not just this receptor: Tumor tissue showed significantly higher TCR diversity (inverse Simpson) than normal lung tissue, at 431.37 vs 166.20 (P = 0.0075, Mann-Whitney U test). The cohort had only 15 or so patients, and the authors noted that larger samples and more detailed clinical data are needed. The sequencing platform is not named in the methods, and unique molecular identifiers are not mentioned. Because peripheral blood was not sequenced, the blood TCRbeta repertoires of the lung cancer patients in the study went unexamined. The top 100 clones made up a significantly larger cumulative share of the repertoire in normal lung than in tumor tissue. Younger patients had significantly higher TCR diversity, and higher tumor TCR diversity was associated with shorter overall and disease-free survival.

This chain joins TRBV6-2 or TRBV6-3 to TRBJ2-1, with 8 central nucleotides matching TRBD2. What was sequenced was lung tumor tissue. The TCR was taken from a man between 60 and 75 years old with non-small cell lung cancer. At the DNA level, the sequence is TGTGCCAGCAGTTGGATAGCGGGGCTCACTGGGGAGCAGTTCTTC. Protein translation: CASSWIAGLTGEQFF.